This T cell receptor beta chain appears in the sequencing data of a study of blood T cell repertoires in COVID-19. Study background: Samples of COVID-19 (acute and convalescent) were obtained from the United States, Italy and Spain. Sources were T cells, B-cell-depleted T cells, or PBMCs; the material itself was cDNA or gDNA.

Original processing notes: Using reference gene primer amplification, nucleated cell counts were estimated. Profiled with immunoSEQ multiplex PCR; TCRdb holds only in-frame clones, not every one. V, J and clone size are those of that table, while D and trimming were read from the DNA. The data show 110,000 or so clones, approximately 80% seen once. V was shortened by 5 bases and J by 0 bases, with 8 bases between the two germline ends. CDR1 SQVTM and CDR2 ANQGSEA come from the germline V gene. There are 13 residues in the CDR3. The receptor comes from a woman older than 75 with active or convalescent COVID-19. The chain has TRBV29-1 and TRBJ1-3; a possible D gene is TRBD1 (5 bases). The sample taken for sequencing was peripheral blood. The CDR3: CSVLGPSGNTIYF. The CDR3 coding sequence is TGCAGCGTTCTGGGGCCCTCTGGAAACACCATATATTTT.